The source of this T cell receptor (beta chain) is a study of Graves' ophthalmopathy and Graves' hyperthyroidism (dated by TCRdb to the late 2010s). With regard to the full study: Peripheral blood was collected before any treatment was given, at the time of initial diagnosis. To explore V-J signatures that distinguish ophthalmopathy from hyperthyroidism, a discovery set of around 100 patients was enrolled, made up of 40 to 45 with ophthalmopathy and 57 with stable hyperthyroidism. In five or six hyperthyroidism patients, T-cell repertoires of thyroid tissue and blood were compared. The approximately 90 discovery patients were divided at random into training and test sets in a 7:3 ratio. Once sampling was done, hyperthyroidism patients were given methimazole at a starting dose of 30 mg daily, while ophthalmopathy patients were given high-dose intravenous methylprednisolone. An independent validation cohort was composed of roughly 19 hyperthyroidism patients and about 16 patients who later progressed from hyperthyroidism to ophthalmopathy. In total, 135 blood samples were TCR-sequenced: some 43 ophthalmopathy, 75 hyperthyroidism and about 17 hyperthyroidism-to-ophthalmopathy patients. The study used signatures of the TCR beta repertoire to tell Graves' ophthalmopathy apart from Graves' hyperthyroidism and to predict which patients would progress to ophthalmopathy. Results and caveats for the whole study, not just this receptor: Most expanded thyroid clonotypes with frequency above 0.001 were also detected in blood, suggesting blood repertoires may reflect the thyroid immune response. No statistical method was used to predetermine the sample size, and group allocation was not hidden from the investigators. In cross-validation, the 13-signature model distinguished ophthalmopathy from stable hyperthyroidism with about 88% sensitivity and 81% to 83% specificity, and in the test set the corresponding values were roughly 80% and 76%. In validation, the model predicted ophthalmopathy progression with 55% to 71% sensitivity and approximately 72% specificity; about a dozen predicted patients were CT-confirmed with GO in a median of 6.5 months.

Many counts were recorded for this clonotype. No antigen is known for it. No base quality values were provided; no much bigger clone lies one nucleotide off. For repertoire sequencing, TCR beta CDR3 regions were amplified from RNA transcripts. HTBI primers and the Qiagen OneStep RT-PCR kit were used in a first-round RT-PCR, which was followed by a second-round multiplex PCR, size selection and purification. Sequencing of the libraries was carried out on an Illumina HiSeq2000 in paired-end mode with 100 bp reads. The original methods were these. Reads were processed with SOAPnuke, discarding reads with adapters, uncalled bases, mean Phred below 15, or no exact constant-primer or identifier match. COPE v1.2.5 was used to merge high-quality paired reads. Clonotypes were defined as unique nucleotide sequences and were aligned to IMGT TRB V, D and J references using MiTCR v1.1. Analysis was restricted to V-J combinations with a frequency above 0.0001, which covered roughly 99% of repertoires. For each V-J combination, a TCR clonal expansion and chaos score was defined as F50 clonal expansion divided by the chaos observed in the TCRdist matrix. Features were reduced by Welch's t-statistics and random forest to more than 10 V-J combinations, which fed a naive Bayes classifier. The similarity between thyroid and blood repertoires was quantified using the Morisita-Horn index. TCRdb reprocessed the public reads (quality trimming at Q25 with fastp, clone calling with MiXCR) and kept in-frame beta chains. Rows with one shared CDR3 protein collapse into an entry with the most common genes and DNA. The authors' filters were not applied to this entry. The sample records about 370,000 distinct CDR3 sequences, approximately 20% of which are singletons. Jointly, the top ten make up roughly 1.5% of the sample.

Ophthalmopathy patients were characterized by moderately to severely active disease, a Clinical Activity Score of at least 3, a NOSPECS grade of at least 4, and a disease duration under 3 months. Anyone with other autoimmune diseases, uncontrolled infections, pregnancy or lactation was excluded from the study. Clinical symptoms, serum thyroxine, TRAb, thyroid ultrasound and orbital computed tomography were used for diagnosis. PBMCs were isolated from more than 9 ml of fresh peripheral blood by Ficoll-Paque density gradient centrifugation. Total RNA was extracted with Trizol reagent and quality-checked on an Agilent 2100 Bioanalyzer. The TCR comes from a woman aged 18-29 years with Graves' ophthalmopathy. Donor details come from another sample of the same person, matched by shared clones. Sequencing used peripheral blood.

The DNA sequence reads TGTGCCAGCAGCGTAGCACGCCCGGGGTCTGGAAACACCATATATTTT. This yields the protein CASSVARPGSGNTIYF. This chain joins TRBV9 to TRBJ1-3, with no confidently assigned D gene. The V and J ends are trimmed by 0 bases and 1 base, leaving 11 bases between them. The CDR3 covers 16 residues, taking in both the cysteine and the phenylalanine. CDR3 DNA only is kept here, 48 bases in frame from base 1. CDR1 and CDR2 were assigned from the germline V gene as SGDLS and YYNGEE. Joined to the reference TRBV9 and TRBJ1-3 proteins, this CDR3 gives the full variable domain: DSGVTQTPKHLITATGQRVTLRCSPRSGDLSVYWYQQSLDQGLQFLIQYYNGEERAKGNILERFSAQQFPDLHSELNLSSLELGDSALYFCASSVARPGSGNTIYFGEGSWLTVV.